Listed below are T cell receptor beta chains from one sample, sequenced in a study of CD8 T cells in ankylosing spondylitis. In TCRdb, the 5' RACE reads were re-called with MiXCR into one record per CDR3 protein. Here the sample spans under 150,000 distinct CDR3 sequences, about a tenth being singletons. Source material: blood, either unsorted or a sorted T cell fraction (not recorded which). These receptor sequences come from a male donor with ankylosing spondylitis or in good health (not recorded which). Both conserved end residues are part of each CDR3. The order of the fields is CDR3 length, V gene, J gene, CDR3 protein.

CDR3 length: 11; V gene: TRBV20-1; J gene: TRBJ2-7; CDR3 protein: CSARDQLEQYF
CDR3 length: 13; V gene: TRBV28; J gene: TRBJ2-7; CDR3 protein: CASSLVRFDEQYF
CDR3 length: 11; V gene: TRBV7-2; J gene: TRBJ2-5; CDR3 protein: CASSSIETQYF
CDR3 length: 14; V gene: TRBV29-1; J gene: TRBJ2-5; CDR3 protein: CSVEMSYYQETQYF
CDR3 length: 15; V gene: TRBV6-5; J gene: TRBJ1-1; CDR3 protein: CASSYFSGLGTEAFF
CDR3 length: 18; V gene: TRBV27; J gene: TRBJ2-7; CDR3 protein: CASGVGLAGGLSSYEQYF
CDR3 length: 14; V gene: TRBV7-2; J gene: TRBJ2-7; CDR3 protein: CASRGLADSYEQYF
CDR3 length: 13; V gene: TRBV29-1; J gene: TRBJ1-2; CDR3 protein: CSGGDRSNYGYTF
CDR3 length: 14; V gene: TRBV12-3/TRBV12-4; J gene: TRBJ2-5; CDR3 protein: CASSFSRLQETQYF
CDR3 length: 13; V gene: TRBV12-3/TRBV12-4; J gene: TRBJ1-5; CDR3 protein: CASSYSSNQPQHF
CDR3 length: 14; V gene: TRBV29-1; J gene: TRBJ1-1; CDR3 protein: CSAHRGPMNTEAFF
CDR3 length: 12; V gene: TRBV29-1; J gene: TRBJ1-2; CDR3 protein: CSVVDPNYGYTF
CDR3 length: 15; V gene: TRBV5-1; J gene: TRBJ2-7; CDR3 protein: CASSLRTSGSYEQYF
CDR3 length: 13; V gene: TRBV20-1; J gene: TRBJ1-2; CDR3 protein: CSARSGALRGYTF
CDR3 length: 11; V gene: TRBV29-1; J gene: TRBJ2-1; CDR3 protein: CSVVSGSEQFF
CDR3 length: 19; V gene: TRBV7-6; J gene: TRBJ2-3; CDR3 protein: CASSLSGRTSSTSTDTQYF
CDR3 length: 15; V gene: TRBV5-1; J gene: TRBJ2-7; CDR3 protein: CASSLDRWSSYEQYF
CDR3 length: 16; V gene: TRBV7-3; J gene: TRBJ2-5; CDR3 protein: CASSEQPGTSGGTQYF
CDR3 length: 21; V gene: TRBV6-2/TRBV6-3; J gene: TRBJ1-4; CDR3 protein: CASSYSWRGGYHGATNEKLFF
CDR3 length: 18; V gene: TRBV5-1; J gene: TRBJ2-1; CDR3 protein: CASSPPGLAGKAYNEQFF
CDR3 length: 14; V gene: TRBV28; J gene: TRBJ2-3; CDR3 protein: CAIGTEKTTDTQYF
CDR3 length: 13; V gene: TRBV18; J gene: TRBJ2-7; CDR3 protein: CASSPPVQVQQYF
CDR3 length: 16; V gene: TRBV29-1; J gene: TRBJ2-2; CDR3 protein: CSVTTSGIFGGGELFF
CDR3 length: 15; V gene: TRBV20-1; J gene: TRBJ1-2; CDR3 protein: CSAPWAPQGNSGYTF
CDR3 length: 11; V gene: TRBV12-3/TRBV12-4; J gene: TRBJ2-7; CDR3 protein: CASSKLGEQYF
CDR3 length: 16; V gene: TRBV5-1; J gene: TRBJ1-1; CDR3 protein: CASSPAGQTREPEAFF
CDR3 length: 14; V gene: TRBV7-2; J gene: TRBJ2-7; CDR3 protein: CASSPWTNAYEQYF
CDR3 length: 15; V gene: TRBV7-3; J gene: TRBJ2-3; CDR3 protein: CASSLDGAGTDTQYF
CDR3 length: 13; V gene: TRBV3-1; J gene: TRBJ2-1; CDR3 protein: CASSQSLAHEQFF
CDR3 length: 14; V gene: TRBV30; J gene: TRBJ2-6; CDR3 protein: CAWDQGSGANVLTF
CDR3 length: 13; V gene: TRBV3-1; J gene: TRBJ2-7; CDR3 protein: CASSHGTVYEQYF
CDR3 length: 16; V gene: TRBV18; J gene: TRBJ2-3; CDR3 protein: CASSPVSGGSTDTQYF
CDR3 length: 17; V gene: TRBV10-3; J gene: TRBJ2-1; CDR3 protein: CAISESLAGVAYNEQFF
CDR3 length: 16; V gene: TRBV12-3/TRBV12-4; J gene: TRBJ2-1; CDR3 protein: CASSRLAGGSYNEQFF
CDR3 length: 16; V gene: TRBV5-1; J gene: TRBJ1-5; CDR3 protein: CASSLMMGAGEQPQHF
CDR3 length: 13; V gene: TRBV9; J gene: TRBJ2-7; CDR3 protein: CASSVAGPGEQYF
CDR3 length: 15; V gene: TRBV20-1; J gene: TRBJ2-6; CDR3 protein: CSATDSSSGANGLTF
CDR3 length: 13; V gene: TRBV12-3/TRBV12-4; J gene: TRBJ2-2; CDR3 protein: CASRDQGIGELFF
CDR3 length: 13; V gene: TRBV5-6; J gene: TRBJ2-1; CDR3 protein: CASSLDDSREQFF
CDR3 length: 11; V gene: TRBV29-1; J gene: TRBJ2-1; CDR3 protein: CSINSGNEQFF
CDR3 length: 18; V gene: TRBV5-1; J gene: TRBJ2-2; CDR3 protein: CASNGGSTLAGVTGELFF
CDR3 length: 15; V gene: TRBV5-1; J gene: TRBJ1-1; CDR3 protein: CASSLLQGMNTEAFF
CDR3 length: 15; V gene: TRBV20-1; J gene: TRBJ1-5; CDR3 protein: CSARTQGEYGQPQHF
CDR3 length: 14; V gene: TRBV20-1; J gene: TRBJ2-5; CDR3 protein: CSALGSGRWETQYF
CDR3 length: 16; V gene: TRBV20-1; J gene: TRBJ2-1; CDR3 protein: CSARRRAGVSYNEQFF
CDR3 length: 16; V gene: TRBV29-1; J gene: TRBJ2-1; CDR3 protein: CSVELFIHRGGNEQIF
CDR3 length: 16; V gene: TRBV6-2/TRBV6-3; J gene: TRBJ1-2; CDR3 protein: CASSYRLDSLGGGYTF
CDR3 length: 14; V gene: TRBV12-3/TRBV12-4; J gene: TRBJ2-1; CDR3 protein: CASTAGAYYNEQFF
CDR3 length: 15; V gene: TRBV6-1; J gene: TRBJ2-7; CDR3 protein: CASFGRTGTTYEQYF
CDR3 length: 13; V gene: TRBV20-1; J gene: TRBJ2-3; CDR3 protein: CSATGDLTDTQYF
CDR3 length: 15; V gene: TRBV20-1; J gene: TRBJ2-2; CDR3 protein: CSARRGRANTGELFF
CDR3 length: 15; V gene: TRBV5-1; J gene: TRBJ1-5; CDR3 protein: CASREGSYSNQPQHF
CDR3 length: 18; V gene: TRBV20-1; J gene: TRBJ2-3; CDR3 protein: CSARASGRAARSTDTQYF
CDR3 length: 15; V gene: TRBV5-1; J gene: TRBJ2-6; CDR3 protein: CASSLFGVGANVLTF
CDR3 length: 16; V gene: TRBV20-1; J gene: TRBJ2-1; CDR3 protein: CSARDLEESSYNEQFF